This T cell receptor (beta chain) was profiled in a study of T cells after yellow fever vaccination. This clonotype showed up just a few times. The CDR3 sequence is 16 residues long. The V end lost 5 bases, the J end lost 6 bases, and 19 bases lay between the germline ends. CDR1 SGHVS and CDR2 FQNEAQ come from the germline V gene. TCRdb reprocessed the 5' RACE reads via MiXCR and lists one record per CDR3 protein. The sample consists of fewer than 650,000 distinct CDR3 sequences, 20% to 25% of them appearing once. The chain uses TRBV7-8 and TRBJ2-2; no clear D gene. Sequenced material: PBMCs, taken roughly 20 days after the first yellow fever vaccination. The clonotype comes from a man between 18 and 29 years old who received the YFV17D yellow fever vaccine. CDR3 nucleotides: TGTGCCAGCAGCCCCCGGCCCCCGGACGGCGCCGGGGAGCTGTTTTTT. Translating it yields CASSPRPPDGAGELFF.